These T cell receptor beta chains were read from a single sample in a study of shared clonotypes between healthy human individuals. Sequenced by immunoSEQ multiplex PCR; TCRdb stores in-frame clones only, minus some. The sample lists around 2.1 million clones, under 95% occurring once. Sequencing was done on a sample of naive CD8+ T cells from PBMCs. The receptors come from a man between 18 and 35 years old in good health. Some clones in this sample may be carry-over from other donors' samples. CDR3s include the opening cysteine and the closing phenylalanine or tryptophan. D genes are given only for firm matches. Clone size is not always given. Where it is, it says once, few, many or a class for expanded clones.

d_gene: TRBD1; v_gene: TRBV27; j_gene: TRBJ1-1; abundance: .; CDR3nt: TGTGCCAGCAGTCCTTCCAGGGGGGTAGACACTGAAGCTTTCTTT; CDR3aa: CASSPSRGVDTEAFF
d_gene: TRBD2; v_gene: TRBV5-6; j_gene: TRBJ2-1; abundance: .; CDR3nt: TGTGCCAGCAGCTTCTTAGCGGGGAGCTCCTACAATGAGCAGTTCTTC; CDR3aa: CASSFLAGSSYNEQFF
d_gene: TRBD2; v_gene: TRBV6-5; j_gene: TRBJ2-1; abundance: .; CDR3nt: TGTGCCAGCAGTCCCGGACTAGCGGGACTCAATGAGCAGTTCTTC; CDR3aa: CASSPGLAGLNEQFF
d_gene: .; v_gene: TRBV9; j_gene: TRBJ2-1; abundance: .; CDR3nt: TGTGCCAGCAGCGTGACTCCGTCCAATGAGCAGTTCTTC; CDR3aa: CASSVTPSNEQFF
d_gene: .; v_gene: TRBV7-9; j_gene: TRBJ1-1; abundance: .; CDR3nt: TGTGCCAGCAGCCTAGGGGCAGGAAACACTGAAGCTTTCTTT; CDR3aa: CASSLGAGNTEAFF
d_gene: .; v_gene: TRBV2; j_gene: TRBJ1-4; abundance: .; CDR3nt: TGTGCCAGCAGTGAATCGCCCAGGGGAGCTAATGAAAAACTGTTTTTT; CDR3aa: CASSESPRGANEKLFF
d_gene: .; v_gene: TRBV28; j_gene: TRBJ2-7; abundance: .; CDR3nt: TGTGCCAGCACCCTTGTGACAATTCCCCCCTACGAGCAGTACTTC; CDR3aa: CASTLVTIPPYEQYF
d_gene: .; v_gene: TRBV27; j_gene: TRBJ2-7; abundance: few; CDR3nt: TGTGCCAGCAGTCCTCAGATTGCCCGGGAGCAGTACTTC; CDR3aa: CASSPQIAREQYF
d_gene: .; v_gene: TRBV28; j_gene: TRBJ1-5; abundance: few; CDR3nt: TGTGCCAGCGGTCGTGGGCTGGGTGGCAATCAGCCCCAGCATTTT; CDR3aa: CASGRGLGGNQPQHF
d_gene: .; v_gene: TRBV5-1; j_gene: TRBJ2-6; abundance: .; CDR3nt: TGCGCCAGCGGGGATACGGGACTCAACTCTGGGGCCAACGTCCTGACTTTC; CDR3aa: CASGDTGLNSGANVLTF
d_gene: .; v_gene: TRBV29-1; j_gene: TRBJ2-1; abundance: .; CDR3nt: TGCAGCGGTGAGTCATTTGAGGCTGCGGGGAATGAGCAGTTCTTC; CDR3aa: CSGESFEAAGNEQFF
d_gene: TRBD1; v_gene: TRBV11-2; j_gene: TRBJ1-1; abundance: once; CDR3nt: TGTGCCAGCAGTCTAAGCGGTTTAGGGACAGGGGGCGCGGGCACTGAAGCTTTCTTT; CDR3aa: CASSLSGLGTGGAGTEAFF
d_gene: .; v_gene: TRBV6-5; j_gene: TRBJ1-1; abundance: .; CDR3nt: TGTGCCAGCAGTTACTCCCCGGCGGGTGGTGATGAAGCTTTCTTT; CDR3aa: CASSYSPAGGDEAFF
d_gene: TRBD2; v_gene: TRBV27; j_gene: TRBJ2-7; abundance: few; CDR3nt: TGTGCCAGCAGGTTAGCGGGAAGCTCCTACGAGCAGTACTTC; CDR3aa: CASRLAGSSYEQYF
d_gene: TRBD2; v_gene: TRBV28; j_gene: TRBJ2-3; abundance: .; CDR3nt: TGTGCCAGCAGTTTACTTGTAGCGGGAGGGGCGGCTCCCACAGATACGCAGTATTTT; CDR3aa: CASSLLVAGGAAPTDTQYF
d_gene: .; v_gene: TRBV27; j_gene: TRBJ1-2; abundance: .; CDR3nt: TGTGCCAGCAGACCCCAGGGCGACTATGGCTACACCTTC; CDR3aa: CASRPQGDYGYTF
d_gene: TRBD1; v_gene: TRBV11-2; j_gene: TRBJ2-5; abundance: .; CDR3nt: TGTGCCAGCAGAGACAGGGGTCGGGAGACCCAGTACTTC; CDR3aa: CASRDRGRETQYF
d_gene: .; v_gene: TRBV2; j_gene: TRBJ1-1; abundance: .; CDR3nt: TGTGCCAGCAGGGCCGGACTCATGAACACTGAAGCTTTCTTT; CDR3aa: CASRAGLMNTEAFF